This T cell receptor (beta chain) was identified in a study of blood T cell repertoires in COVID-19. The protocol was immunoSEQ multiplex PCR, while the TCRdb copy is restricted to in-frame clones and leaves out a portion. Of about 360,000 clones detected, over 75% appear once; the ten largest clones hold roughly 2%. Trimming removed 5 bases from V and 1 base from J, with 4 bases in between. This CDR3 spans 12 amino acids. Germline-derived CDR1 and CDR2 are SGHVS and FNYEAQ. Material: PBMCs or T cells enriched from blood (not recorded which). The receptor's source is a woman between 40 and 50 years old with acute COVID-19. J is TRBJ2-3 and V is TRBV7-6; D not resolved. CDR3 DNA sequence: TGTGCCAGCAGCCCTCGCACAGATACGCAGTATTTT. Translated, it gives CASSPRTDTQYF.